This entry describes one T cell receptor (beta chain). The antigen is unknown. The sample is drawn from a study of cytomegalovirus exposure and HLA in healthy donors. Deletions cut 8 bases from V and 2 bases from J, with 16 bases between. Germline assignment: CDR1 LNHDA and CDR2 SQIVND (reference sequence). This CDR3 region has 14 residues. Whole-study findings and limits: Sequencing depth roughly uniform across donors was assumed in presence/absence analyses.

The PCR had 60 Vbeta and 13 Jbeta primers. Sequencing used immunoSEQ multiplex PCR; TCRdb keeps in-frame clones, though not all of them. The sample lists about 150,000 clones; around four fifths were seen once. This receptor was identified in a boy aged 2 to 10 in good health and CMV-seronegative. The gene calls are TRBV19 and TRBJ2-7; D remains ambiguous. Specimen: PBMCs. The CDR3 coding sequence is TGTGCCAGTTCCGACGTTAGCAGAACCTACGAGCAGTACTTC. Amino acid sequence: CASSDVSRTYEQYF.